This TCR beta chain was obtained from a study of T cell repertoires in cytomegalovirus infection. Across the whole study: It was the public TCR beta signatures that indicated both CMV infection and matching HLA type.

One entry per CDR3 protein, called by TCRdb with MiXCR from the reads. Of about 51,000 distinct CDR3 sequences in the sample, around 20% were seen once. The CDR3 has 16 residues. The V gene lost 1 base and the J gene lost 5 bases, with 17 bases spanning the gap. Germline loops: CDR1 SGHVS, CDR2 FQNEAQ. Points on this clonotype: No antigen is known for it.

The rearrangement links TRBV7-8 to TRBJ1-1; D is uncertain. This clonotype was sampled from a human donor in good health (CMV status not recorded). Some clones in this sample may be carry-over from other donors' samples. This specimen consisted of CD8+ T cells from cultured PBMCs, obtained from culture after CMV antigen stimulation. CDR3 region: CASSLVEGITGTEAFF. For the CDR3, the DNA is TGTGCCAGCAGCTTAGTAGAAGGGATCACTGGGACTGAAGCTTTCTTT.